The clone carrying this TCR beta chain has a count of ten or more. Its specificity is unknown. RNA transcripts were the source from which TCR beta CDR3 regions were amplified. An initial RT-PCR round employing HTBI primers preceded a second-round multiplex PCR. TCRdb passed the multiplex PCR reads through MiXCR, listing each CDR3 protein once. Of roughly 300,000 distinct CDR3 sequences detected, roughly 15% appear once; the ten largest clones hold roughly 12%. CDR3 length: 14 amino acids. Trimming took 3 bases from V and 3 from J, leaving 14 bases between them. Germline V gene lookup returns CDR1 DFQATT and CDR2 SNEGSKA (reference sequence). The data belong to a study of Graves' ophthalmopathy and Graves' hyperthyroidism. On the study more broadly: Peripheral blood was collected at initial diagnosis, before any treatment. Study-level findings and limits: Appearing in blood as well were most expanded thyroid clonotypes above 0.001 frequency.

Moderate-to-severe activity, CAS ≥3, NOSPECS ≥4 and duration under 3 months were recorded for donors with ophthalmopathy. This TCR was sampled from an adult man with Graves' ophthalmopathy. The specimen sequenced was peripheral blood. The rearrangement joins TRBV20-1 to TRBJ2-5; D gene unclear. The CDR3 region is CSARERFREETQYF. The CDR3 coding sequence is TGCAGTGCTAGGGAAAGGTTTCGTGAAGAGACCCAGTACTTC.